The rows below give T cell receptor beta chains drawn from one sample of a study of blood T cells in healthy people across ages. TCRdb reanalysed the 5' RACE reads using MiXCR and keeps one entry per CDR3 protein. The repertoire consists of around 870,000 distinct CDR3 sequences, with roughly 26% occurring once and the leading ten covering around a sixth. Sequenced sample: blood. All receptors derive from a woman aged 80 or over in good health. Each CDR3 is given with its conserved first and last residue. A D gene is named only where the DNA matches it firmly. The size entry is marked missing in some rows and otherwise reads once, few, many or a size class.

TRBV12-3/TRBV12-4,TRBJ2-3,TRBD2,few,CASSLAQAGGTDTQYF,TGTGCCAGCAGTTTAGCGCAGGCGGGAGGAACAGATACGCAGTATTTT
TRBV21-1,TRBJ2-6,NA,many,CASSSIEGQGASGANVLTF,TGTGCCAGCAGCTCTATCGAGGGCCAGGGAGCCTCTGGGGCCAACGTCCTGACTTTC
TRBV10-2,TRBJ2-3,NA,many,CASRGYGYTDTQYF,TGCGCCAGCCGTGGTTACGGATACACAGATACGCAGTATTTT
TRBV7-2,TRBJ2-7,NA,NA,CASSQVVGYEQYF,TGTGCCAGCAGCCAAGTGGTCGGCTACGAGCAGTACTTC
TRBV7-2,TRBJ2-5,NA,many,CASSANRVGGQETQYF,TGTGCCAGCAGCGCCAACAGGGTAGGCGGACAAGAGACCCAGTACTTC
TRBV5-1,TRBJ2-3,TRBD1,once,CASRQQGALGDTQYF,TGCGCCAGCAGACAACAGGGGGCGCTTGGAGATACGCAGTATTTT
TRBV7-9,TRBJ1-2,TRBD1,NA,CASSRQGFNSYGYTF,TGTGCCAGCAGCCGACAGGGATTTAATTCCTATGGCTACACCTTC
TRBV11-2,TRBJ2-3,NA,many,CASRSGPTEDTQYF,TGTGCCAGCAGATCGGGACCTACTGAAGATACGCAGTATTTT
TRBV20-1,TRBJ2-3,NA,many,CSATHSRITDTQYF,TGCAGTGCTACCCACTCCCGCATCACAGATACGCAGTATTTT
TRBV12-3/TRBV12-4,TRBJ2-4,TRBD2,many,CASSLGSGGLTKNIQYF,TGTGCCAGCAGTTTAGGGTCTGGGGGACTAACCAAAAACATTCAGTACTTC
TRBV29-1,TRBJ2-7,NA,many,CSVGRGGYEQYF,TGCAGCGTTGGCAGGGGAGGGTACGAGCAGTACTTC
TRBV7-2,TRBJ2-6,NA,many,CASSLPFPEKVLTF,TGTGCCAGCAGCCTCCCTTTCCCGGAGAAGGTCCTGACTTTC
TRBV20-1,TRBJ2-1,NA,NA,CSASLGSDNEQFF,TGCAGTGCTAGCCTTGGCAGCGACAATGAGCAGTTCTTC
TRBV6-5,TRBJ2-5,TRBD2,few,CASSYSGLAEETQYF,TGTGCCAGCAGTTACTCCGGCCTAGCGGAAGAGACCCAGTACTTC
TRBV19,TRBJ1-5,TRBD1,NA,CASKGRGASNQPQHF,TGTGCCAGTAAGGGCAGGGGGGCAAGCAATCAGCCCCAGCATTTT
TRBV7-2,TRBJ2-3,NA,many,CASSLAFTNGGTDTQYF,TGTGCCAGCAGCTTAGCGTTCACCAACGGGGGCACAGATACGCAGTATTTT
TRBV12-3/TRBV12-4,TRBJ2-7,NA,NA,CASSFFAYEQYF,TGTGCCAGCAGTTTTTTTGCTTACGAGCAGTACTTC
TRBV7-2,TRBJ2-4,TRBD2,NA,CASSSGLAGKNIQYF,TGTGCCAGCAGCTCTGGACTAGCGGGAAAAAACATTCAGTACTTC
TRBV6-1,TRBJ1-2,TRBD1,NA,CASRTGQGVNYGYTF,TGTGCCAGCAGAACAGGACAGGGGGTTAACTATGGCTACACCTTC
TRBV7-8,TRBJ2-5,NA,few,CASIRGTTQTRETQYF,TGTGCCAGCATCCGAGGGACAACTCAAACGAGGGAGACCCAGTACTTC
TRBV15,TRBJ1-5,NA,NA,CATSRAGSLIQPLHF,TGTGCCACCAGCAGAGCAGGGAGCCTTATTCAGCCCCTGCATTTT
TRBV6-5,TRBJ2-5,NA,few,CASRRTGGEQYF,TGTGCCAGCAGACGTACAGGAGGAGAGCAGTACTTC